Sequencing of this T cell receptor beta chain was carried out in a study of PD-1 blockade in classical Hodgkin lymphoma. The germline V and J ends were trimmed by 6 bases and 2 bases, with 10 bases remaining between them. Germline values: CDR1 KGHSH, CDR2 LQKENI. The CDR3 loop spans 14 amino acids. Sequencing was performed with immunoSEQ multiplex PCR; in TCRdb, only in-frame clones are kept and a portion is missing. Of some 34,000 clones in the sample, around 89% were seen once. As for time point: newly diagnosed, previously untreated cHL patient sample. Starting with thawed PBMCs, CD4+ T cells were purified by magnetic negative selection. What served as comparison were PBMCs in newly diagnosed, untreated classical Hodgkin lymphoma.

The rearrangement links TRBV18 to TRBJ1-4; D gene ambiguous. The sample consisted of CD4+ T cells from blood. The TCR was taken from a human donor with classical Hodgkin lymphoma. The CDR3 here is CASSPIGTNEKLFF. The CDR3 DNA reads TGTGCCAGCTCGCCAATAGGGACTAATGAAAAACTGTTTTTT.